This section outlines one T cell receptor beta chain sequence together with its context. As yet, its antigen is unknown. A single record per CDR3 protein comes from TCRdb applying MiXCR to the multiplex PCR reads. The data hold approximately 170,000 distinct CDR3 sequences, with roughly 30% observed a single time. V lost 4 bases and J lost 6, with 17 bases in between. CDR3 length: 15 amino acids. Germline values: CDR1 SGHNT, CDR2 YENEEA. The sample is drawn from a study of breast tumors, draining lymph nodes, adjacent tissues. Study results and limitations: Tumor and nontumor repertoires were significantly more similar in luminal-like than in basal-like breast cancer. Data only fit, rather than demonstrated, lymph node origin of most tumor T cells. Tumor TCR diversity was below lymph nodes but above nontumor tissue.

Axillary draining lymph nodes of breast cancer patients supplied the node samples. This receptor was obtained from a female donor with breast cancer. Some clones in this sample may be carry-over from other donors' samples. V is TRBV11-3 and J is TRBJ2-3, with TRBD2 as a possible D gene (6 bases). Sequencing was carried out using axillary lymph node tissue. CDR3 sequence (DNA): TGTGCCAGCAGCTCGGGGACTCACCCGGGGGATACGCAGTATTTT. Its translation is CASSSGTHPGDTQYF.